The entry below gives a single TCR beta chain sequence along with its context. The sample carries other DNA sequences with the same CDR3. These data come from a study of blood T cell repertoires in COVID-19. About the research overall: Samples came from the United States, Italy and Spain, spanning acute and convalescent COVID-19.

In the original analysis: Nucleated cell number was recorded as an estimate derived from reference gene primer amplification. Clones were sequenced by immunoSEQ multiplex PCR, and TCRdb holds only the in-frame ones, with some missing. D and trimming come from the DNA, and the V and J calls and clone size come from that table. This sample carries some 670,000 clones, approximately 90% of them seen once, and the ten largest clones take approximately 0.3%. CDR1 and CDR2 from the germline V gene are SGDLS and YYNGEE. V lost 0 bases and J lost 0, with 6 bases in between. The CDR3 is made up of 15 amino acids.

The chain employs TRBV9 and TRBJ1-4; possibly TRBD1 for D (5 bases). The sequence was obtained from a woman in her late teens or twenties with acute or convalescent COVID-19. The sample was peripheral blood. CDR3 DNA sequence: TGTGCCAGCAGCGTAGCAGGGACAACTAATGAAAAACTGTTTTTT. Protein product: CASSVAGTTNEKLFF.